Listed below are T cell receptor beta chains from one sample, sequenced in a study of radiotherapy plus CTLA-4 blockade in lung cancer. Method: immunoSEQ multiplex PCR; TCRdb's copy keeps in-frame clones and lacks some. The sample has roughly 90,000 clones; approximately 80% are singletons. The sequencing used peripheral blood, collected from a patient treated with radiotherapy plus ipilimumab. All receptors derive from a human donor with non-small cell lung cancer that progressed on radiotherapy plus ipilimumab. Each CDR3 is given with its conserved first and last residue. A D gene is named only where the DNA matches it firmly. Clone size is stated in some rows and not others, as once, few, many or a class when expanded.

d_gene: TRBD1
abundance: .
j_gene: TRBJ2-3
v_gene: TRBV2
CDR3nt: TGTGCCAGCGGGACAGGGGCCACAGATACGCAGTATTTT
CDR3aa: CASGTGATDTQYF

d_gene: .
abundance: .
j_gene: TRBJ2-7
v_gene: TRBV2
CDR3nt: TGTGCCAGCAGTACAGCCTTTTCCTACGAGCAGTACTTC
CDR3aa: CASSTAFSYEQYF

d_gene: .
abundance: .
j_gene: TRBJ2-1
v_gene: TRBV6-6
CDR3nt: TGTGCCAGCAGTCTTCTGGACGGGAGCTCCTACAATGAGCAGTTCTTC
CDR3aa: CASSLLDGSSYNEQFF

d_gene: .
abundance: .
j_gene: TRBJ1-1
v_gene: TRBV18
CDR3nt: TGTGCCAGCACGGGGGACAAGGGACGGAACACTGAAGCTTTCTTT
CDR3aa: CASTGDKGRNTEAFF

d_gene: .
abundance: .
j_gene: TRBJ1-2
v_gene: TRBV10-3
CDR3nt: TGTGCCATCAGTGAGTCGGGTCGTGGCTACACCTTC
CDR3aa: CAISESGRGYTF

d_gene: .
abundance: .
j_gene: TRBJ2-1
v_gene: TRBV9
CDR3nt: TGTGCCAGCAGCGTATCTAGCGTCTCCTACAATGAGCAGTTCTTC
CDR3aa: CASSVSSVSYNEQFF

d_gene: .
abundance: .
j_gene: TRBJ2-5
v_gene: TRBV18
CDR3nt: TGTGCCAGCTCACTGGACTTCCAAGAGACCCAGTACTTC
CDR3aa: CASSLDFQETQYF

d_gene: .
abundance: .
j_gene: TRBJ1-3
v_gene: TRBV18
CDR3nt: TGTGCCAGCTCAGAATCGCGCTCTGGAAACACCATATATTTT
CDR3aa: CASSESRSGNTIYF

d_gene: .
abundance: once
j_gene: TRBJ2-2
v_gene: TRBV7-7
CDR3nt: TGTGCTAGCAGCCTTACAGTACAGAACACCGGGGAGCTGTTTTTT
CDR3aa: CASSLTVQNTGELFF

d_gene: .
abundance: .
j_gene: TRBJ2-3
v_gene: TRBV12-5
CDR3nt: TGTGCTAGTGGTGGTAGTTTACGGGAGTTCACAGATACGCAGTATTTT
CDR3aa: CASGGSLREFTDTQYF

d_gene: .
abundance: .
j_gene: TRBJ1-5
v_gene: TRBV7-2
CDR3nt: TGTGCCAGCAGCCGCCCCGGGGCGAGCAATCAGCCCCAGCATTTT
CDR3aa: CASSRPGASNQPQHF

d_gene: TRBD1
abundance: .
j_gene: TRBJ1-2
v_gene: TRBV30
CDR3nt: TGTGCCTGGAGCCCCGGGACAGGGATGGGAAATCACTATGGCTACACCTTC
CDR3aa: CAWSPGTGMGNHYGYTF

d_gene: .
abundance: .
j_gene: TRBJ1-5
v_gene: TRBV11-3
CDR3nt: TGTGCCAGCAGCTTGGGGGGGGTGGGCAATCAGCCCCAGCATTTT
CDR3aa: CASSLGGVGNQPQHF